The 25 T cell receptor beta chains presented below share a single source sample, sequenced in a study of T cell clones after liver transplantation. TCRdb keeps only in-frame clones here, not all; method: immunoSEQ multiplex PCR. The sample contains 85,000 to 110,000 clones, around 80% of which appear only once. The sample here was CD4+ T cells from blood, taken around 49 months after liver transplant. Every receptor here comes from a human patient who received a liver transplant. Some T cells here may be from the graft donor.

The rearrangement uses TRBV6-1 and TRBJ2-7; D is perhaps TRBD2 (5 bases). CDR1 is MNHNS, CDR2 SASEGT, per germline. This CDR3 contains 14 residues. V lost 7 bases and J 2 bases, leaving 15 bases between the germline ends. In nucleotides, the CDR3 is TGTGCCAGCACTCGTGAGGGCCCCCCCTACGAGCAGTACTTC. Translating it yields CASTREGPPYEQYF.

This clone turned up a few times. The chain links TRBV27 to TRBJ1-2; 9 positions agree with TRBD1. The ends lost 6 bases at V and 0 bases at J; junction bases unmatched: 5. The germline gives CDR1 MNHEY, CDR2 SMNVEV (reference sequence). The CDR3 runs 15 residues. CDR3 sequence: CASSFGQGSNYGYTF. DNA for the CDR3: TGTGCCAGCAGCTTTGGACAGGGGTCTAACTATGGCTACACCTTC.

The V call is TRBV5-8, the J call TRBJ2-4; 8 positions agree with TRBD1. CDR3 length: 17 residues. Looked up from germline, CDR1 is SGHTS and CDR2 is YDEGEE. Trimming at V came to 2 bases and at J to 2 bases, leaving 9 bases not matched to a gene. The CDR3 sequence is CASSFPRGPHTKNIQYF. DNA for the CDR3: TGTGCCAGCAGCTTTCCCAGGGGGCCTCATACCAAAAACATTCAGTACTTC.

The chain links TRBV6-1 to TRBJ2-7, with 9 bases fitting TRBD2. Germline lookup yields CDR1 MNHNS and CDR2 SASEGT. V shed 7 bases and J 6 bases; nucleotides not matched to a gene: 7. The CDR3 runs 13 residues. The CDR3 DNA reads as TGTGCCAGCATTGTAGCGGGAGTTCGCGAGCAGTACTTC. Amino acid sequence: CASIVAGVREQYF.

The chain recombines TRBV19 with TRBJ1-3; TRBD1 agrees at 7 bases. Germline CDR1 is LNHDA and CDR2 is SQIVND (reference sequence). The CDR3 consists of 14 residues. Germline trimming cut 6 bases from V and 4 bases from J; bases unmatched to any gene: 6. The CDR3 reads CASSAGQRGNTIYF. In DNA form, the CDR3 reads TGTGCCAGTAGCGCGGGACAGAGAGGAAACACCATATATTTT.

This chain joins TRBV2 and TRBJ2-7; a weak D match, TRBD1 (5 bases). The ends were cut back, 0 bases at V and 5 bases at J, with 5 bases in the middle. The length of the CDR3 is 12 residues. The germline V gene has CDR1 SNHLY and CDR2 FYNNEI. CDR3 coding DNA: TGTGCCAGCAGTGAAGCAGGGGACGAGCAGTACTTC. Translating gives CASSEAGDEQYF.

J is TRBJ1-1 and V is TRBV27; D is ambiguous. Per the germline V gene, CDR1 is MNHEY and CDR2 is SMNVEV (reference sequence). Trimming pared 2 bases from V and 1 base from J, leaving 5 bases between. The CDR3 extends over 13 amino acids. DNA of the CDR3: TGTGCCAGCAGTTTAGCCTGGAACACTGAAGCTTTCTTT. As protein: CASSLAWNTEAFF.

The gene calls are TRBV6-6 and TRBJ2-1; 10 nucleotides align to TRBD1. The CDR3 sequence is 15 residues long. In germline, CDR1 is MNHNY, CDR2 SVGAGI (reference sequence). Losses at the gene ends were 2 bases for V and 7 bases for J; bases not matched to a gene: 5. The CDR3 DNA sequence: TGTGCCAGCAGTTACGTGGGACAGGGGAGAAATGAGCAGTTCTTC. Residues: CASSYVGQGRNEQFF.

This chain links TRBV6-1 with TRBJ1-3, with D unresolved. V was clipped by 0 bases and J by 4 bases, with 10 bases between them. Germline V gene data show CDR1 as MNHNS and CDR2 as SASEGT. The CDR3 totals 15 residues. CDR3: CASSEAGGSGNTIYF. In DNA, the CDR3 is TGTGCCAGCAGTGAAGCGGGAGGGTCCGGAAACACCATATATTTT.

The rearrangement uses TRBV19 and TRBJ2-7; 10 bases fit TRBD1. CDR1 and CDR2 (germline): LNHDA, SQIVND (reference sequence). V dropped 9 bases and J dropped 9; count of bases not matched to a gene: 5. The length of the CDR3 is 11 residues. The CDR3 spells CASMDRGGQYF. The DNA for the CDR3 is TGTGCCAGCATGGACAGGGGGGGGCAGTACTTC.

The genes are TRBV11-3 and TRBJ2-1, with D perhaps TRBD2 (6 bases). CDR3 size: 14 residues. Between the trimmed V and J ends, which lost 0 bases and 5 bases, there was a span of 8 bases. Germline loops: CDR1 SGHNT, CDR2 YENEEA. CDR3 protein: CASSLDGGDNEQFF. CDR3 in DNA: TGTGCCAGCAGCTTAGACGGGGGAGACAATGAGCAGTTCTTC.

V gene TRBV2 combines with J gene TRBJ2-7; possibly TRBD1 for D (6 bases). This CDR3 has 11 residues. Trimming pared 7 bases from V and 3 bases from J, leaving 7 bases between. CDR1 is SNHLY and CDR2 is FYNNEI in the germline V gene. The DNA of the CDR3 is TGTGCCAGCAACAGGGTCTACGAGCAGTACTTC. Its protein is CASNRVYEQYF.

The chain recombines TRBV4-1 with TRBJ1-1, with 7 bases lining up with TRBD1. The CDR3 sequence is 16 residues long. V shed 4 bases, J shed 4 bases, and the junction held 12 bases outside the gene matches. Germline V gene data show CDR1 as MGHRA and CDR2 as YSYEKL. The CDR3 DNA reads as TGCGCCAGCAGCCGGAAACCCGGGACAGAAATCACTGAAGCTTTCTTT. It yields the protein CASSRKPGTEITEAFF.

This chain joins TRBV5-1 and TRBJ2-7, with 10 nucleotides matching TRBD2. The germline V gene encodes CDR1 SGHRS and CDR2 YFSETQ. This CDR3 region has 18 residues. J gave up 0 bases and V 0 bases, and 9 bases lay outside the gene matches. In nucleotides, the CDR3 is TGCGCCAGCAGCTTGGGCCCCGTAGCGGGAGGACTCTCCTACGAGCAGTACTTC. It is translated as CASSLGPVAGGLSYEQYF. Supplemented by reference TRBV5-1 and TRBJ2-7, the full variable domain reads KAGVTQTPRYLIKTRGQQVTLSCSPISGHRSVSWYQQTPGQGLQFLFEYFSETQRNKGNFPGRFSGRQFSNSRSEMNVSTLELGDSALYLCASSLGPVAGGLSYEQYFGPGTRLTVT.

The chain uses TRBV7-2 and TRBJ2-7, with TRBD1 identical over 7 bases. The CDR3 length is 12 residues. CDR1 and CDR2 from the germline V gene are SGHTA and FQGNSA. J gave up 7 bases and V 5 bases, and 5 bases lay outside the gene matches. The chain's CDR3 is CASSPGGVEQYF. CDR3 nucleotide sequence: TGTGCCAGCAGCCCAGGGGGTGTAGAGCAGTACTTC.

This clone was observed once. This chain connects TRBV5-1 to TRBJ1-1; a weak D match, TRBD1 (5 bases). Between the trimmed V and J ends, which lost 2 bases and 2 bases, there was a span of 10 bases. The CDR3 runs 14 residues. Germline V gene sequence: CDR1 SGHRS, CDR2 YFSETQ. For the CDR3, the DNA is TGCGCCAGCAGCTTTGAGACAGTCAACACTGAAGCTTTCTTT. The encoded protein is CASSFETVNTEAFF.

V usage is TRBV6-1 and J usage is TRBJ1-4; possible D gene TRBD1, 6 bases. The germline V gene has CDR1 MNHNS and CDR2 SASEGT. This CDR3 spans 19 amino acids. The V and J ends lost 0 bases and 1 base respectively, with 18 bases between them. DNA of the CDR3: TGTGCCAGCAGTGAAGCGCGAAAAGGACAGAGGATAACTAATGAAAAACTGTTTTTT. Translated: CASSEARKGQRITNEKLFF.

This chain uses TRBV4-2 with TRBJ2-3; TRBD2 agrees at 7 bases. Germline-derived CDR1 and CDR2 are LGHNA and YNFKEQ. The CDR3 length is 16 residues. J lost 3 bases, V lost 1 base, and 7 bases had no gene match. DNA of the CDR3: TGTGCCAGCAGCCAAGTGGCAGTGGGGGGGACAGATACGCAGTATTTT. It specifies CASSQVAVGGTDTQYF.

V is TRBV28 and J is TRBJ1-4; 8 bases fit TRBD1. CDR3 length equals 13 residues. Germline assignment: CDR1 MDHEN and CDR2 SYDVKM. The trim removed 7 bases at V and 5 bases at J, leaving 3 bases unmatched. The CDR3, as DNA: TGTGCCAGCAATAACAGGGGGAATGAAAAACTGTTTTTT. Its translation is CASNNRGNEKLFF. The complete variable domain, with remaining parts taken from reference TRBV28 and TRBJ1-4, reads DVKVTQSSRYLVKRTGEKVFLECVQDMDHENMFWYRQDPGLGLRLIYFSYDVKMKEKGDIPEGYSVSREKKERFSLILESASTNQTSMYLCASNNRGNEKLFFGSGTQLSVL.

V usage is TRBV5-6 and J usage is TRBJ2-2; TRBD1 matches at 7 bases. V trimming: 5 bases; J trimming: 2 bases; junction bases outside the gene matches: 6. Germline CDR1 is SGHDT and CDR2 is YYEEEE. The CDR3 length is 15 residues. The CDR3: CASSPTGFNTGELFF. CDR3 DNA sequence: TGTGCCAGCAGTCCGACAGGGTTTAACACCGGGGAGCTGTTTTTT.

The chain has TRBV9 and TRBJ2-7; 7 nucleotides match TRBD2. Per germline, CDR1 SGDLS and CDR2 YYNGEE. The V segment lost 1 base and the J segment 4 bases; nucleotides outside the gene matches: 5. The CDR3 sequence is 14 residues long. CDR3 coding DNA: TGTGCCAGCAGCGTATGGGAGGGAGCTTACGAGCAGTACTTC. It codes for CASSVWEGAYEQYF.

This chain joins TRBV28 and TRBJ1-2; D not certain. The CDR3 spans 11 residues. Germline CDR1 is MDHEN and CDR2 is SYDVKM. The ends were cut back, 7 bases at V and 8 bases at J, with 11 bases in the middle. CDR3 sequence: CASTYAGGYTF. CDR3 nucleotides: TGTGCCAGCACGTATGCCGGGGGCTACACCTTC.

The CDR3 here is CASSPTGQGAGVWETQYF. DNA of the CDR3: TGTGCCAGCAGCCCCACAGGACAGGGGGCTGGTGTGTGGGAGACCCAGTACTTC. V and J are TRBV4-2 and TRBJ2-5; 11 nucleotides align to TRBD1. The CDR3 is 18 amino acids. V gave up 4 bases and J gave up 5 bases; unmatched junction bases: 15. Germline CDR1 and CDR2: LGHNA and YNFKEQ.

The chain recombines TRBV2 with TRBJ2-5; a weak D match, TRBD1 (6 bases). V lost 6 bases, J lost 5 bases, and 19 bases lay in between. Germline loops: CDR1 SNHLY, CDR2 FYNNEI. The CDR3 loop spans 15 amino acids. In DNA form, the CDR3 reads TGTGCCAGCAGGCTCTCCGGGACCACAGGGGAGACCCAGTACTTC. Translated, it gives CASRLSGTTGETQYF.

This clone was counted only a few times. This sequence joins TRBV5-1 and TRBJ2-7; 8 bases align to TRBD2. The CDR3 consists of 14 residues. The germline V gene encodes CDR1 SGHRS and CDR2 YFSETQ. V dropped 4 bases and J dropped 4; count of bases not matched to a gene: 7. The CDR3 DNA is TGCGCCAGCAGCGAATTAGCGGGGCTATACGAGCAGTACTTC. Translating gives CASSELAGLYEQYF.